This TCR beta chain was retrieved from a study of T-cell memory formation after mild COVID-19 (dated by TCRdb to the early 2020s). Study-wide context: TCR sequence clusters from the two donors were found to be largely donor specific. In a couple of donors, T-cell clones that expanded and contracted after mild COVID-19 were tracked by sequencing TCRalpha and TCRbeta repertoires over time. Two young, previously healthy adult volunteers, one female and one male, were included in the cohort.

PBMCs were isolated by Ficoll-Paque density gradient centrifugation. Study-level results and caveats: Only two mild cases were covered in the study, and larger cohorts including severe cases with pre-infection samples were considered necessary. Contracting CD4+ clones were located mainly in the CM and EM memory subsets, whereas CD8+ clones were found to be enriched in EMRA. Some responding clones were detected in pre-infection memory, which suggested that pre-existing cross-reactive memory T cells had joined the SARS-CoV-2 response. The second-wave clones that peaked on day 37 were not confirmed to be SARS-CoV-2 specific. Balanced CD4/CD8 phenotypes were observed for clones contracting from day 15 to 85, whereas a bias towards CD4+ was observed for a second wave of clones expanding from day 15 to 37.

This clonotype was recorded many times. Its target antigen remains unknown. Base qualities are missing; no much larger clone stands one base away. From the cysteine up to the phenylalanine, the CDR3 has a length of 15 residues. CDR3 DNA only is kept here, 45 bases in frame from base 1. Reading the germline V gene gives CDR1 KGHSH and CDR2 LQKENI. V has 3 bases trimmed and J has 2 bases trimmed; junction bases matching no gene number 6. Data came from an Illumina NovaSeq 6000. Using 5'RACE with constant-segment primers, TCRalpha and TCRbeta cDNA libraries were constructed, with sample barcodes and unique molecular identifiers added in the process. Trizol reagent was used to extract RNA from every sample. Libraries were amplified in two PCR steps, with a second sample barcode and Illumina TruSeq adapters added in the second step. Libraries were sequenced on an Illumina NovaSeq with 2 x 150 bp paired-end reads. The published analysis was carried out like this. The reads were demultiplexed and collapsed into UMI-guided consensus sequences using migec v1.2.7. Using mixcr v2.1.11, UMI consensuses were aligned to TRA and TRB V and J templates and then assembled into clonotypes. A clonotype was counted as expanded or contracted only if both edgeR and NoisET called the change significant, with noise models trained on biological replicates. For edgeR calls, the thresholds were a false discovery rate-adjusted p below 0.01 and a log2 fold-change of 1. As an exploratory analysis of dynamics, max-normalized trajectories of the 1000 most abundant clonotypes were examined with PCA combined with hierarchical clustering. Each responding clone was given a CD4 or CD8 phenotype based on the CD4+ and CD8+ repertoires, which had been sequenced separately. Clones were called with MiXCR by TCRdb after fastp trimmed the public reads at Q25, and only in-frame beta chains were retained. All rows with the same CDR3 protein become a single entry with the most common DNA and genes. It is TCRdb's table, rather than the study itself, that gives the V and J calls and clone size. A total of roughly 610,000 distinct CDR3 sequences appear in this sample, around 16% of them only once. The ten largest clones add up to roughly 8.2% of the sample.

The sequence came from an adult woman who had mild COVID-19 (a few samples of this study predate the infection). The sample titles of this study are shuffled in the database, so cell type and time point are left out; the donor was told from shared clones. The material sequenced was PBMCs or a T cell subset sorted from them (not recorded which). The chain joins TRBV18 to TRBJ1-1, with 7 central nucleotides matching TRBD1. For the CDR3, the sequence is CASSPRGTANTEAFF. The nucleotides read TGTGCCAGCTCACCGAGAGGGACAGCTAACACTGAAGCTTTCTTT.